This paragraph covers one TCR beta chain sequence. PCR was performed using 60 Vbeta and 13 Jbeta primers. TCRdb's table, derived via immunoSEQ multiplex PCR, lists solely in-frame clones and lacks some. The profile shows 120,000 to 150,000 clones, over 75% of them singletons. These data come from a study of cytomegalovirus exposure and HLA in healthy donors. Study-wide background: The Caucasian-associated ancestry cluster held roughly 78% of a few hundred genotyped donors.

This CDR3 is built from 16 residues. Per the germline V gene, CDR1 is WSHSY and CDR2 is SAAADI. The clonotype comes from a man aged 35 to 55 in good health and CMV-seronegative. This chain uses TRBV10-2 with TRBJ2-5, with TRBD2 matching 8 bases. The J call may be in error: the DNA end matches TRBJ2-7 better. Sequenced: PBMCs. CDR3 sequence: CASSESMGLVYYEQYF. CDR3 coding DNA: TGCGCCAGCAGTGAGTCGATGGGACTAGTATACTACGAGCAGTACTTC.